Each of the 15 T cell receptor beta chains below was sequenced from the same sample in a study of cytomegalovirus exposure and HLA in healthy donors. The PCR ran on 60 Vbeta and 13 Jbeta primers. Data came from immunoSEQ multiplex PCR; TCRdb stores just in-frame clones and leaves some out. This table has around 150,000 clones, roughly 80% appearing once. Sequencing input: PBMCs. All receptors derive from a man aged 25 to 40 in good health and CMV-seropositive.

The sample holds a few counts of this clone. At one boundary the junction diverges from the germline segment, which might be a read error. V is TRBV5-1 and J is TRBJ2-5; 12 nucleotides agree with TRBD2. The CDR3 has 15 residues. CDR1 is SGHRS, CDR2 YFSETQ, per germline. The CDR3 DNA reads TGCGCCAGCAGTTTGGGGACTAGCGGGCCAGAGACCCAGTACTTC. Translated, it gives CASSLGTSGPETQYF.

This clone came up once. The rearrangement joins TRBV5-5 to TRBJ1-1; D gene uncertain. CDR1 is SGHKS and CDR2 is YYEKEE in the germline V gene (reference sequence). Trimming cost V 1 base and J 0 bases, with 4 bases left between them. The CDR3 runs to 13 residues. As DNA, the CDR3 is TGTGCCAGCAGCTTGACAGTGAACACTGAAGCTTTCTTT. Its protein product is CASSLTVNTEAFF.

The chain recombines TRBV28 with TRBJ2-5, with a tentative D call TRBD2 (6 bases). Looked up from germline, CDR1 is MDHEN and CDR2 is SYDVKM. Trimming took off 3 bases at V and 5 bases at J, with 10 bases between the two ends. The CDR3 has 13 amino acids. This CDR3 reads CASSFGGEETQYF. Here the CDR3 DNA reads TGTGCCAGCAGTTTCGGGGGAGAGGAGACCCAGTACTTC.

V is TRBV4-3 and J is TRBJ2-2, with 8 bases identical to TRBD1. This CDR3 comprises 16 residues. CDR1 is LGHNA, CDR2 YSLEER, per germline. With V trimmed by 1 base and J by 6 bases, 7 bases remained unmatched. CDR3 in DNA: TGCGCCAGCAGCCAAGCCTCAGGGGGCGATGCCGGGGAGCTGTTTTTT. Translated: CASSQASGGDAGELFF.

The chain links TRBV20-1 to TRBJ2-7; D is ambiguous. The V gene lost 6 bases and the J gene lost 1 base, with 7 bases spanning the gap. The CDR3 contains 11 residues. The germline gives CDR1 DFQATT, CDR2 SNEGSKA (reference sequence). The chain's CDR3 is CSAIGSYEQYF. CDR3 nucleotides: TGCAGTGCGATCGGTTCCTACGAGCAGTACTTC.

This sequence joins TRBV7-3 and TRBJ2-1; 8 bases are a match to TRBD2. Germline V gene data show CDR1 as SGHTA and CDR2 as FQGTGA. V lost 2 bases to trimming and J lost 6 bases; unmatched junction nucleotides: 3. The CDR3 is made up of 14 amino acids. The CDR3 coding sequence is TGTGCCAGCAGCTTACGCGGGACTAGCAATGAGCAGTTCTTC. Its protein product is CASSLRGTSNEQFF.

In its sample, this clone was seen once. The CDR3 sequence is CASSQRTGGTEAFF. Here the CDR3 DNA reads TGCGCCAGCAGCCAGCGCACAGGTGGCACTGAAGCTTTCTTT. V and J are TRBV5-1 and TRBJ1-1, with D tentatively TRBD1 (5 bases). Between the trimmed V and J ends, which lost 4 bases and 4 bases, there was a span of 14 bases. The CDR3 is 14 amino acids. Germline V gene lookup returns CDR1 SGHRS and CDR2 YFSETQ.

The rearrangement joins TRBV5-1 to TRBJ2-5; TRBD2 matches 11 bases. The CDR3 spans 16 residues. The J segment lost 3 bases and the V segment lost 4 bases, leaving 8 bases of the junction unmatched. Germline V CDR1 and CDR2: SGHRS, YFSETQ. In DNA, the CDR3 is TGCGCCAGCAGCCTCCCTAGCGGGGGGCCGAAAGAGACCCAGTACTTC. This encodes CASSLPSGGPKETQYF.

This clone appeared many times. In DNA form, the CDR3 reads TGTGCCAGCAGGGGACAGGGGATCTGGACTGAAGCTTTCTTT. Its protein product is CASRGQGIWTEAFF. V and J are TRBV6-1 and TRBJ1-1, with 10 nucleotides matching TRBD1. Trimming removed 6 bases from V and 5 bases from J; junction bases left unmatched: 6. CDR1 is MNHNS, CDR2 SASEGT, per germline. The CDR3 spans 14 residues.

The chain joins TRBV27 to TRBJ1-1, with a weak D call TRBD1 (6 bases). Per germline, CDR1 MNHEY and CDR2 SMNVEV (reference sequence). V was shortened by 6 bases and J by 5 bases, with 19 bases between the two germline ends. The CDR3 loop spans 15 amino acids. CDR3 nucleotides: TGTGCCAGCAGCTCCTGGGGGGCGGGAGAGACTGAAGCTTTCTTT. Protein product: CASSSWGAGETEAFF.

V gene TRBV4-1 combines with J gene TRBJ1-1; D is uncertain. The germline V gene has CDR1 MGHRA and CDR2 YSYEKL. This CDR3 has 15 residues. Trimming pared 1 base from V and 6 bases from J, leaving 15 bases between. The CDR3 bases are TGCGCCAGCAGCCAAGTTGACTGGGCGGGCCCTGAAGCTTTCTTT. Its protein product is CASSQVDWAGPEAFF.

This clone has only a few counts. The genes are TRBV5-4 and TRBJ2-5; the match to TRBD2 covers 11 bases. The CDR3 contains 15 residues. The germline V gene has CDR1 SGHNT and CDR2 YYREEE (reference sequence). Trimming at V came to 2 bases and at J to 5 bases, leaving 5 bases not matched to a gene. CDR3 coding DNA: TGTGCCAGCAGCTTACTAGCGGGGGACGGTGAGACCCAGTACTTC. It is translated as CASSLLAGDGETQYF.

The V and J genes are TRBV9 and TRBJ2-2; 9 bases are a match to TRBD2. This CDR3 contains 14 residues. CDR1 is SGDLS and CDR2 is YYNGEE in the germline V gene. V gave up 2 bases and J gave up 5 bases; unmatched junction bases: 1. CDR3: CASSVGLATGELFF. As DNA, the CDR3 is TGTGCCAGCAGCGTTGGACTAGCGACCGGGGAGCTGTTTTTT.

The chain employs TRBV27 and TRBJ2-7; a weak D match, TRBD1 (6 bases). Germline-derived CDR1 and CDR2 are MNHEY and SMNVEV (reference sequence). Trimming pared 3 bases from V and 6 bases from J, leaving 12 bases between. CDR3 length equals 13 residues. The DNA for the CDR3 is TGTGCCAGCAGTTTCCACAGGGTGAGCGAGCAGTACTTC. Amino acids: CASSFHRVSEQYF.

This chain joins TRBV5-1 and TRBJ1-1; perhaps TRBD1 as D (5 bases). Trimming pared 0 bases from V and 7 bases from J, leaving 10 bases between. Germline V CDR1 and CDR2: SGHRS, YFSETQ. This CDR3 is built from 13 residues. CDR3 region: CASSLGGGVEAFF. The CDR3 nucleotides are TGCGCCAGCAGCTTGGGGGGGGGAGTTGAAGCTTTCTTT. Full variable domain (rest looked up from reference TRBV5-1 and TRBJ1-1): KAGVTQTPRYLIKTRGQQVTLSCSPISGHRSVSWYQQTPGQGLQFLFEYFSETQRNKGNFPGRFSGRQFSNSRSEMNVSTLELGDSALYLCASSLGGGVEAFFGQGTRLTVV.